The 21 T cell receptor beta chains reported below all come from one sample, sequenced in a study of cytomegalovirus exposure and HLA in healthy donors. PCR used 60 Vbeta primers and 13 Jbeta primers. The method was immunoSEQ multiplex PCR; TCRdb's version includes in-frame clones alone and lacks a portion of them. The sample lists about 130,000 clones, about 76% occurring once. Sequencing was carried out using PBMCs. These receptors were obtained from a man aged 18 to 29 in good health and CMV-seronegative.

V and J are TRBV5-1 and TRBJ2-7; TRBD1 might be the D (6 bases). There are 16 residues in the CDR3. The ends were cut back, 5 bases at V and 0 bases at J, with 18 bases in the middle. Looked up from germline, CDR1 is SGHRS and CDR2 is YFSETQ. CDR3 in amino acids: CASSPRLGTSSYEQYF. In DNA, the CDR3 is TGCGCCAGCAGTCCCAGGCTCGGGACAAGCTCCTACGAGCAGTACTTC.

The V and J genes are TRBV30 and TRBJ1-2; D might be TRBD1 (6 bases). Trimming took off 0 bases at V and 2 bases at J, with 7 bases between the two ends. The germline gives CDR1 GTSNPN, CDR2 SVGIG (reference sequence). This CDR3 spans 13 amino acids. CDR3: CAWSVTGNYGYTF. For the CDR3, the DNA is TGTGCCTGGAGTGTAACAGGGAACTATGGCTACACCTTC.

V is TRBV6-6 and J is TRBJ1-1, with a weak D call TRBD1 (6 bases). This CDR3 contains 15 residues. The V gene's germline CDR1 is MNHNY and CDR2 SVGAGI (reference sequence). The germline V and J ends were trimmed by 6 bases and 4 bases, with 18 bases remaining between them. The CDR3 reads CASSEKGGLSTEAFF. The CDR3 coding sequence is TGTGCCAGCAGCGAAAAGGGGGGGCTGAGCACTGAAGCTTTCTTT.

This chain joins TRBV29-1 and TRBJ1-1; D is ambiguous. The CDR3 has 11 residues. Germline values: CDR1 SQVTM, CDR2 ANQGSEA. With 6 bases removed from V and 4 bases from J, the gap between germline ends came to 9 bases. Written as DNA, the CDR3 is TGCAGCGTCCGTGGAGGCACTGAAGCTTTCTTT. Protein sequence: CSVRGGTEAFF.

A remark on this clone: Relative to the germline gene, one junction end is altered; a read error may explain this. The chain links TRBV7-7 to TRBJ2-7; 10 bases map to TRBD1. This CDR3 region has 13 residues. Per the germline V gene, CDR1 is SSHAT and CDR2 is FNYEAQ (reference sequence). This CDR3 is CASSKGQGGEQYF. The CDR3 bases are TGTGCTAGCAGCAAAGGACAGGGGGGCGAGCAGTACTTC.

The V and J genes are TRBV30 and TRBJ2-7; possible D gene TRBD1, 6 bases. Germline V gene data show CDR1 as GTSNPN and CDR2 as SVGIG (reference sequence). V lost 3 bases and J lost 6, with 12 bases in between. The length of the CDR3 is 12 residues. For the CDR3, the DNA is TGTGCCTGGAGGAGGAGCAGGGGCGAGCAGTACTTC. This encodes CAWRRSRGEQYF.

The rearrangement uses TRBV6-5 and TRBJ1-6, with 10 bases aligning to TRBD1. There are 15 residues in the CDR3. Germline CDR1 is MNHEY and CDR2 is SVGAGI. The CDR3 sequence: CAVGTGVSYNSPLHF. The CDR3 bases are TGTGCAGTCGGGACAGGGGTATCCTATAATTCACCCCTCCACTTT.

This chain joins TRBV7-7 and TRBJ2-1; 10 nucleotides agree with TRBD1. Germline-derived CDR1 and CDR2 are SSHAT and FNYEAQ (reference sequence). The CDR3 covers 15 residues. J gave up 9 bases and V 4 bases, and 9 bases lay outside the gene matches. The DNA for the CDR3 is TGTGCCAGCAGCTCGGACAGGGGGGGACCCAGTGAGCAGTTCTTC. This translates into CASSSDRGGPSEQFF.

The table lists this clone with a few counts. V is TRBV19 and J is TRBJ2-1, with D unclear. Deletions cut 4 bases from V and 0 bases from J, with 7 bases between. CDR1 and CDR2 from the germline V gene are LNHDA and SQIVND (reference sequence). The CDR3 spans 14 residues. The DNA of the CDR3 is TGTGCCAGTAGTACCAGGAACTCCTACAATGAGCAGTTCTTC. Amino acids: CASSTRNSYNEQFF.

The chain joins TRBV7-6 to TRBJ1-6, with 7 bases identical to TRBD1. Germline V gene sequence: CDR1 SGHVS, CDR2 FNYEAQ. The trim removed 5 bases at V and 8 bases at J, leaving 6 bases unmatched. This CDR3 has 14 residues. CDR3: CASSPDRLYSPLHF. The CDR3 DNA is TGTGCCAGCAGCCCGGACAGGTTATATTCACCCCTCCACTTT.

V gene TRBV5-4 combines with J gene TRBJ2-7; the match to TRBD1 covers 10 bases. CDR1 SGHNT and CDR2 YYREEE come from the germline V gene (reference sequence). The CDR3 consists of 15 residues. J lost 5 bases, V lost 4 bases, and 9 bases had no gene match. CDR3 sequence (DNA): TGTGCCAGCAGCCCACGACAGGGGGCGTCCCACGAGCAGTACTTC. It is translated as CASSPRQGASHEQYF.

This clone was detected once. V and J are TRBV5-1 and TRBJ1-1; D gene ambiguous. V dropped 0 bases and J dropped 5 bases, with 17 bases sitting between them. There are 16 residues in the CDR3. Germline V gene data show CDR1 as SGHRS and CDR2 as YFSETQ. The CDR3 DNA follows: TGCGCCAGCAGCTTGGTTGTCGTCGGCGGCGGGACTGAAGCTTTCTTT. Its protein product is CASSLVVVGGGTEAFF.

This chain connects TRBV19 to TRBJ2-1, with 7 bases identical to TRBD1. This CDR3 has 14 amino acids. CDR1 and CDR2 (germline): LNHDA, SQIVND (reference sequence). J gave up 8 bases and V 1 base, and 5 bases lay outside the gene matches. The CDR3 region has the DNA TGTGCCAGTAGTATAGTCCTCCAGGGGGATGAGCAGTTCTTC. This encodes CASSIVLQGDEQFF.

This clone was observed a handful of times. The chain links TRBV7-9 to TRBJ2-7, with a weak D call TRBD2 (6 bases). Per the germline V gene, CDR1 is SEHNR and CDR2 is FQNEAQ (reference sequence). The CDR3 runs to 14 residues. Trimming removed 2 bases at V and 2 bases at J, with 10 bases between. As DNA, the CDR3 is TGTGCCAGCAGCTTATCGGGGGACCCCTACGAGCAGTACTTC. This gives the protein CASSLSGDPYEQYF.

This rearrangement joins TRBV30 to TRBJ2-2, with TRBD1 matching over 7 bases. The CDR3 covers 16 residues. V was pared by 5 bases and J by 0 bases, with 9 bases of the junction left unmatched. CDR1 and CDR2 from the germline V gene are GTSNPN and SVGIG (reference sequence). Here the CDR3 reads CAWLDGTVANTGELFF. The DNA for the CDR3 is TGTGCCTGGCTTGACGGGACAGTCGCGAACACCGGGGAGCTGTTTTTT.

The table lists this clone with a count of one. The chain employs TRBV30 and TRBJ2-7, with D tentatively TRBD1 (6 bases). The CDR3 length is 12 residues. Germline V gives CDR1 GTSNPN, CDR2 SVGIG (reference sequence). The DNA of the CDR3 is TGTGCGTTTGACAGGACTTTCTACGAGCAGTACTTC. Its protein product is CAFDRTFYEQYF.

J is TRBJ2-5 and V is TRBV11-2, with a weak D call TRBD1 (8 bases). Germline V gives CDR1 SGHAT, CDR2 FQNNGV. This CDR3 region has 15 residues. Trimming cost V 5 bases and J 5 bases, with 18 bases left between them. DNA for the CDR3: TGTGCCAGCAGCCTGAACTACAGGGGGGGGGAGACCCAGTACTTC. Its protein is CASSLNYRGGETQYF.

CDR3 nucleotide sequence: TGTGCCAGCAGCCCGACTAGTTACCAAGAGACCCAGTACTTC. Translated: CASSPTSYQETQYF. This sequence joins TRBV7-6 and TRBJ2-5, with D possibly TRBD2 on 6 matching bases. Per the germline V gene, CDR1 is SGHVS and CDR2 is FNYEAQ. The CDR3 runs 14 residues. V dropped 5 bases and J dropped 0 bases, with 10 bases sitting between them.

CDR3 coding DNA: TGTGCCAGTAGTATCATGAGGAGCTCCTACGAGCAGTACTTC. Its protein product is CASSIMRSSYEQYF. The V and J genes are TRBV19 and TRBJ2-5; no clear D gene. The end of the DNA fits TRBJ2-7 better, so the J call may be wrong. The CDR3 is 14 amino acids. Germline V gene lookup returns CDR1 LNHDA and CDR2 SQIVND (reference sequence).

This clone has only a few counts. The rearrangement links TRBV10-3 to TRBJ2-7, with 7 nucleotides matching TRBD2. Germline-derived CDR1 and CDR2 are ENHRY and SYGVKD. The CDR3 loop spans 17 amino acids. J gave up 2 bases and V 7 bases, and 17 bases lay outside the gene matches. The CDR3 spells CAITKLALAGNPYEQYF. Here the CDR3 DNA reads TGTGCCATCACCAAGCTCGCCTTAGCGGGTAACCCCTACGAGCAGTACTTC.

This clone was detected once. V and J are TRBV19 and TRBJ1-1, with 9 bases aligning to TRBD1. Trimming cost V 5 bases and J 0 bases; bases outside gene matches: 4. CDR1 is LNHDA, CDR2 SQIVND, per germline (reference sequence). This CDR3 has 15 residues. The CDR3, as DNA: TGTGCCAGTAGTCCTAACAGGGGGCTGAACACTGAAGCTTTCTTT. The encoded protein is CASSPNRGLNTEAFF. The variable domain in full, completed from reference TRBV19 and TRBJ1-1, reads DGGITQSPKYLFRKEGQNVTLSCEQNLNHDAMYWYRQDPGQGLRLIYYSQIVNDFQKGDIAEGYSVSREKKESFPLTVTSAQKNPTAFYLCASSPNRGLNTEAFFGQGTRLTVV.